Listed below are T cell receptor beta chains from one sample, sequenced in a study of T cells after posttransplantation cyclophosphamide. The assay was immunoSEQ multiplex PCR, and TCRdb's table has in-frame clones only and misses some. The sample offers under 45,000 clones and no singletons, the top ten holding over 5.5%. Material for sequencing was PBMCs. The receptors shown here come from a man aged 25 to 45 in good health and a related stem cell transplant donor. CDR3s include the opening cysteine and the closing phenylalanine or tryptophan. Fields, in order: V gene, CDR3 length, D gene, clone size, J gene, CDR3 protein, CDR3 DNA. D genes are given only for firm matches. A row's size may be missing; if present it is once, few, many or a size class.

V gene: TRBV6-1
CDR3 length: 13
D gene: TRBD2
clone size: many
J gene: TRBJ2-1
CDR3 protein: CASSGRRGDEQFF
CDR3 DNA: TGTGCCAGCAGTGGACGCCGGGGGGATGAGCAGTTCTTC

V gene: TRBV29-1
CDR3 length: 17
D gene: TRBD2
clone size: many
J gene: TRBJ2-1
CDR3 protein: CSVEKLAGGFLNNEQFF
CDR3 DNA: TGCAGCGTTGAGAAGCTAGCGGGGGGGTTTCTTAATAATGAGCAGTTCTTC

V gene: TRBV18
CDR3 length: 17
D gene: TRBD1
clone size: NA
J gene: TRBJ1-4
CDR3 protein: CASSSLGQGTTNEKLFF
CDR3 DNA: TGTGCCAGCTCATCATTGGGACAGGGGACAACTAATGAAAAACTGTTTTTT

V gene: TRBV25-1
CDR3 length: 19
D gene: TRBD1
clone size: many
J gene: TRBJ1-6
CDR3 protein: CASSEYAGQGVGLDSPLHF
CDR3 DNA: TGTGCCAGCAGTGAATACGCGGGACAGGGCGTGGGTTTGGATTCACCCCTCCACTTT

V gene: TRBV12-3/TRBV12-4
CDR3 length: 14
D gene: NA
clone size: many
J gene: TRBJ1-4
CDR3 protein: CASSDRWLNEKLFF
CDR3 DNA: TGTGCCAGCAGTGACAGGTGGCTTAATGAAAAACTGTTTTTT

V gene: TRBV19
CDR3 length: 17
D gene: NA
clone size: many
J gene: TRBJ2-7
CDR3 protein: CASSEAQQGVHSYEQYF
CDR3 DNA: TGTGCCAGTAGTGAGGCCCAACAGGGAGTTCATTCTTACGAGCAGTACTTC

V gene: TRBV4-3
CDR3 length: 16
D gene: NA
clone size: many
J gene: TRBJ1-3
CDR3 protein: CASSQDRAGHGNTIYF
CDR3 DNA: TGCGCCAGCAGCCAAGATAGGGCGGGTCATGGAAACACCATATATTTT

V gene: TRBV6-1
CDR3 length: 12
D gene: TRBD1
clone size: NA
J gene: TRBJ2-5
CDR3 protein: CACDRAGETQYF
CDR3 DNA: TGTGCCTGCGACAGGGCTGGGGAGACCCAGTACTTC

V gene: TRBV4-1
CDR3 length: 16
D gene: NA
clone size: few
J gene: TRBJ2-2
CDR3 protein: CASSQGTATNTGELFF
CDR3 DNA: TGCGCCAGCAGCCAAGGGACAGCCACGAACACCGGGGAGCTGTTTTTT

V gene: TRBV4-1
CDR3 length: 15
D gene: TRBD2
clone size: many
J gene: TRBJ2-1
CDR3 protein: CASSQLAGGKNEQFF
CDR3 DNA: TGCGCCAGCAGCCAACTAGCGGGGGGAAAGAATGAGCAGTTCTTC

V gene: TRBV5-1
CDR3 length: 16
D gene: NA
clone size: NA
J gene: TRBJ1-5
CDR3 protein: CASSPFGGGGGQPQHF
CDR3 DNA: TGCGCCAGCAGTCCTTTTGGCGGGGGCGGGGGGCAGCCCCAGCATTTT

V gene: TRBV7-3
CDR3 length: 16
D gene: TRBD1
clone size: many
J gene: TRBJ2-3
CDR3 protein: CASSLKQGAGADTQYF
CDR3 DNA: TGTGCCAGCAGCTTAAAACAGGGGGCAGGTGCGGATACGCAGTATTTT

V gene: TRBV13
CDR3 length: 17
D gene: TRBD1
clone size: many
J gene: TRBJ1-1
CDR3 protein: CASSLTGTGIMNTEAFF
CDR3 DNA: TGTGCCAGCAGCTTGACCGGGACAGGGATCATGAACACTGAAGCTTTCTTT

V gene: TRBV5-1
CDR3 length: 14
D gene: TRBD1
clone size: many
J gene: TRBJ2-3
CDR3 protein: CASSLRQGADTQYF
CDR3 DNA: TGCGCCAGCAGCCTCAGACAGGGCGCCGATACGCAGTATTTT

V gene: TRBV5-4
CDR3 length: 13
D gene: NA
clone size: few
J gene: TRBJ2-5
CDR3 protein: CASSLDSSGTQYF
CDR3 DNA: TGTGCCAGCAGCTTGGACAGCTCCGGGACCCAGTACTTC

V gene: TRBV5-6
CDR3 length: 13
D gene: TRBD1
clone size: NA
J gene: TRBJ1-1
CDR3 protein: CASSLTGGTEAFF
CDR3 DNA: TGTGCCAGCAGTCTTACAGGGGGCACTGAAGCTTTCTTT

V gene: TRBV7-2
CDR3 length: 15
D gene: TRBD1
clone size: few
J gene: TRBJ1-2
CDR3 protein: CASSLEYRGDYGYTF
CDR3 DNA: TGTGCCAGCAGCTTAGAATACAGGGGCGACTATGGCTACACCTTC

V gene: TRBV19
CDR3 length: 15
D gene: NA
clone size: many
J gene: TRBJ1-6
CDR3 protein: CASRMQTGQNSPLHF
CDR3 DNA: TGTGCCAGTAGGATGCAAACAGGACAGAATTCACCCCTCCACTTT

V gene: TRBV19
CDR3 length: 13
D gene: NA
clone size: many
J gene: TRBJ1-1
CDR3 protein: CASTATLNTEAFF
CDR3 DNA: TGTGCCAGTACAGCGACTTTGAACACTGAAGCTTTCTTT

V gene: TRBV6-5
CDR3 length: 11
D gene: NA
clone size: many
J gene: TRBJ1-1
CDR3 protein: CASRRGAEAFF
CDR3 DNA: TGTGCCAGCAGGCGAGGGGCTGAAGCTTTCTTT

V gene: TRBV27
CDR3 length: 14
D gene: TRBD1
clone size: many
J gene: TRBJ1-6
CDR3 protein: CASGTGQGASPLHF
CDR3 DNA: TGTGCCAGCGGAACGGGACAGGGGGCATCACCCCTCCACTTT

V gene: TRBV6-6
CDR3 length: 16
D gene: NA
clone size: many
J gene: TRBJ2-2
CDR3 protein: CASTRRDNLDTGELFF
CDR3 DNA: TGTGCCAGCACCAGGCGGGACAACTTAGACACCGGGGAGCTGTTTTTT

V gene: TRBV6-5
CDR3 length: 15
D gene: NA
clone size: NA
J gene: TRBJ1-5
CDR3 protein: CASSLTGTGNQPQHF
CDR3 DNA: TGTGCCAGCAGTTTAACAGGGACGGGCAATCAGCCCCAGCATTTT

V gene: TRBV9
CDR3 length: 14
D gene: TRBD2
clone size: few
J gene: TRBJ2-7
CDR3 protein: CASSESGGTYEQYF
CDR3 DNA: TGTGCCAGCAGCGAAAGCGGGGGAACCTACGAGCAGTACTTC

V gene: TRBV4-2
CDR3 length: 13
D gene: NA
clone size: many
J gene: TRBJ2-1
CDR3 protein: CASSQFGVNEQFF
CDR3 DNA: TGTGCCAGCAGCCAATTCGGGGTTAATGAGCAGTTCTTC

V gene: TRBV9
CDR3 length: 15
D gene: TRBD2
clone size: NA
J gene: TRBJ2-3
CDR3 protein: CASSALTSSTDTQYF
CDR3 DNA: TGTGCCAGCAGCGCCTTGACTAGCAGCACAGATACGCAGTATTTT

V gene: TRBV25-1
CDR3 length: 14
D gene: NA
clone size: many
J gene: TRBJ1-4
CDR3 protein: CASSDTGGDEKLFF
CDR3 DNA: TGTGCCAGCAGTGATACGGGGGGAGATGAAAAACTGTTTTTT

V gene: TRBV6-5
CDR3 length: 14
D gene: NA
clone size: NA
J gene: TRBJ1-1
CDR3 protein: CASSRGHMNTEAFF
CDR3 DNA: TGTGCCAGCAGTAGGGGCCACATGAACACTGAAGCTTTCTTT

V gene: TRBV28
CDR3 length: 17
D gene: NA
clone size: many
J gene: TRBJ1-5
CDR3 protein: CASSSLPGSRFNQPQHF
CDR3 DNA: TGTGCCAGCAGCTCACTTCCCGGGTCCCGCTTCAATCAGCCCCAGCATTTT

V gene: TRBV7-6
CDR3 length: 15
D gene: NA
clone size: few
J gene: TRBJ2-3
CDR3 protein: CASSLGELLRDTQYF
CDR3 DNA: TGTGCCAGCAGCTTAGGCGAGTTACTAAGAGATACGCAGTATTTT

V gene: TRBV7-3
CDR3 length: 18
D gene: TRBD2
clone size: many
J gene: TRBJ2-3
CDR3 protein: CASSFGGTGTSHPDTQYF
CDR3 DNA: TGTGCCAGCAGCTTTGGGGGGACGGGGACTAGCCATCCAGATACGCAGTATTTT

V gene: TRBV5-6
CDR3 length: 16
D gene: TRBD1
clone size: many
J gene: TRBJ2-3
CDR3 protein: CASSTVDRVAADTQYF
CDR3 DNA: TGTGCCAGCAGCACAGTAGACAGGGTCGCAGCAGATACGCAGTATTTT

V gene: TRBV13
CDR3 length: 17
D gene: TRBD2
clone size: many
J gene: TRBJ2-7
CDR3 protein: CASSPLHQLAGGYEQYF
CDR3 DNA: TGTGCCAGCAGCCCGCTTCATCAACTAGCGGGGGGCTACGAGCAGTACTTC

V gene: TRBV7-9
CDR3 length: 16
D gene: NA
clone size: many
J gene: TRBJ2-3
CDR3 protein: CASSPGPSGSGDTQYF
CDR3 DNA: TGTGCCAGCAGTCCGGGCCCATCGGGGTCGGGAGATACGCAGTATTTT

V gene: TRBV28
CDR3 length: 15
D gene: NA
clone size: NA
J gene: TRBJ1-2
CDR3 protein: CASSSIGGGKEGYTF
CDR3 DNA: TGTGCCAGCAGTTCTATCGGGGGAGGGAAGGAAGGCTACACCTTC

V gene: TRBV9
CDR3 length: 13
D gene: NA
clone size: many
J gene: TRBJ2-7
CDR3 protein: CASSSGLGYEQYF
CDR3 DNA: TGTGCCAGCAGCTCGGGTCTAGGCTACGAGCAGTACTTC

V gene: TRBV5-1
CDR3 length: 14
D gene: TRBD1
clone size: many
J gene: TRBJ2-1
CDR3 protein: CASTRTGGYNEQFF
CDR3 DNA: TGCGCCAGCACTAGGACAGGGGGCTACAATGAGCAGTTCTTC

V gene: TRBV7-2
CDR3 length: 15
D gene: TRBD1
clone size: many
J gene: TRBJ2-7
CDR3 protein: CASSQRTGNSYEQYF
CDR3 DNA: TGTGCCAGCAGCCAAAGGACAGGGAACTCCTACGAGCAGTACTTC

V gene: TRBV5-1
CDR3 length: 16
D gene: NA
clone size: many
J gene: TRBJ2-2
CDR3 protein: CASSRLGGRLAGELFF
CDR3 DNA: TGCGCCAGCAGCCGTCTAGGGGGTCGTTTGGCCGGGGAGCTGTTTTTT

V gene: TRBV15
CDR3 length: 15
D gene: TRBD2
clone size: few
J gene: TRBJ2-3
CDR3 protein: CATRPGLADTDTQYF
CDR3 DNA: TGTGCCACCAGGCCCGGACTAGCGGACACAGATACGCAGTATTTT

V gene: TRBV5-1
CDR3 length: 16
D gene: NA
clone size: many
J gene: TRBJ1-1
CDR3 protein: CASSLGSGGPNTEAFF
CDR3 DNA: TGCGCCAGCAGCTTGGGTTCAGGAGGGCCGAACACTGAAGCTTTCTTT

V gene: TRBV4-2
CDR3 length: 16
D gene: NA
clone size: many
J gene: TRBJ2-1
CDR3 protein: CASSRLRLVSYNEQFF
CDR3 DNA: TGTGCCAGCAGCCGCCTGAGACTAGTGTCCTACAATGAGCAGTTCTTC

V gene: TRBV2
CDR3 length: 15
D gene: TRBD2
clone size: many
J gene: TRBJ2-1
CDR3 protein: CASSESSGLAASQFF
CDR3 DNA: TGTGCCAGCAGTGAATCCTCTGGACTAGCAGCTTCCCAGTTCTTC

V gene: TRBV12-3/TRBV12-4
CDR3 length: 15
D gene: TRBD2
clone size: many
J gene: TRBJ2-7
CDR3 protein: CASSLASGGTYEQYF
CDR3 DNA: TGTGCCAGCAGTTTGGCCAGCGGGGGCACCTACGAGCAGTACTTC

V gene: TRBV7-6
CDR3 length: 13
D gene: NA
clone size: many
J gene: TRBJ1-1
CDR3 protein: CASSFARNTEAFF
CDR3 DNA: TGTGCCAGCAGCTTCGCCAGGAACACTGAAGCTTTCTTT

V gene: TRBV5-1
CDR3 length: 16
D gene: NA
clone size: many
J gene: TRBJ2-1
CDR3 protein: CASSLEGRPTPNEQFF
CDR3 DNA: TGCGCCAGCAGCTTGGAAGGCAGGCCAACCCCCAATGAGCAGTTCTTC

V gene: TRBV7-6
CDR3 length: 15
D gene: TRBD2
clone size: many
J gene: TRBJ2-1
CDR3 protein: CASSPSGGAHNEQFF
CDR3 DNA: TGTGCCAGCAGCCCAAGCGGGGGGGCCCACAATGAGCAGTTCTTC